These T cell receptor beta chains were read from a single sample in a study of blood T cell repertoires in COVID-19. The repertoire was sequenced with immunoSEQ multiplex PCR; TCRdb's copy has only in-frame clones and lacks some. The repertoire includes over 250,000 clones, over 65% of them detected once, and 2.5% to 4% sits in the top ten. The sequenced material came from peripheral blood. All receptors derive from an elderly woman with acute or convalescent COVID-19. The CDR3 runs from the conserved cysteine through the conserved F or W. The order of the fields is CDR3 DNA, CDR3 protein, clone size, J gene, V gene, D gene. The D gene is left open where the match is weak. Not every row has a clone size; where given, it reads once, few, many or a size class.

CDR3nt: TGCGCCAGCAGCCAAGAGAGGTCTGGAAACACCATATATTTT
CDR3aa: CASSQERSGNTIYF
abundance: .
j_gene: TRBJ1-3
v_gene: TRBV4-1
d_gene: .

CDR3nt: TGTGCCAGCAGTGAGCGGGTAGGCAGGGGGCTTGAAAAACTGTTTTTT
CDR3aa: CASSERVGRGLEKLFF
abundance: .
j_gene: TRBJ1-4
v_gene: TRBV6-1
d_gene: TRBD1

CDR3nt: TGCGCCAGCAGCCAAGATCGCACAGGGCTATCTTTTTCGAGGACTCTCCACTTT
CDR3aa: CASSQDRTGLSFSRTLHF
abundance: few
j_gene: TRBJ1-6
v_gene: TRBV4-3
d_gene: .

CDR3nt: TGTGCCAGCAGCGAATCGCCCGGGGGTAATTCACCCCTCCACTTT
CDR3aa: CASSESPGGNSPLHF
abundance: .
j_gene: TRBJ1-6
v_gene: TRBV25-1
d_gene: .

CDR3nt: TGTGCCAGCAGCCTAGCCGGTCCCCGGGGTGAAAAACTGTTTTTT
CDR3aa: CASSLAGPRGEKLFF
abundance: .
j_gene: TRBJ1-4
v_gene: TRBV3-1/TRBV3-2
d_gene: .

CDR3nt: TGCGCCAGCAGCCCCGCGGGGGGCGGCGGGGGGAGCACAGATACGCAGTATTTT
CDR3aa: CASSPAGGGGGSTDTQYF
abundance: .
j_gene: TRBJ2-3
v_gene: TRBV5-1
d_gene: TRBD2

CDR3nt: TGTGCCAGCTCGCGACTAGCGACATACGAGCAGTACTTC
CDR3aa: CASSRLATYEQYF
abundance: .
j_gene: TRBJ2-7
v_gene: TRBV28
d_gene: TRBD2

CDR3nt: TGTGCCAGCAAAACTACCCTTTACGGGAAAGCTTTCTTT
CDR3aa: CASKTTLYGKAFF
abundance: .
j_gene: TRBJ1-1
v_gene: TRBV2
d_gene: .

CDR3nt: TGCGCCAGCAGCCAAGAGTGGGTGGGTAGCGGCTACACCTTC
CDR3aa: CASSQEWVGSGYTF
abundance: .
j_gene: TRBJ1-2
v_gene: TRBV4-3
d_gene: .

CDR3nt: TGTGCCAGTAGTATAAAACTGGCGCGCGGACAGTACTTTACCTACGAGCAGTACTTC
CDR3aa: CASSIKLARGQYFTYEQYF
abundance: .
j_gene: TRBJ2-7
v_gene: TRBV19
d_gene: .

CDR3nt: TGTGCCAGCAGCTTCACAGGGGGCAGTTGGAAGGGGTCTGGAAACACCATATATTTT
CDR3aa: CASSFTGGSWKGSGNTIYF
abundance: .
j_gene: TRBJ1-3
v_gene: TRBV5-6
d_gene: TRBD1

CDR3nt: TGTGCCAGCAGTATCTCGGCGGGGAGCACAGATACGCAGTATTTT
CDR3aa: CASSISAGSTDTQYF
abundance: .
j_gene: TRBJ2-3
v_gene: TRBV6-2/TRBV6-3
d_gene: .

CDR3nt: TGTGCCAGCAGCCTGGGTAACAGGGTGGGGACTGAAGCTTTCTTT
CDR3aa: CASSLGNRVGTEAFF
abundance: .
j_gene: TRBJ1-1
v_gene: TRBV5-6
d_gene: .

CDR3nt: TGTGCCAGCAGTCGTACAGGGAACACCGGGGAGCTGTTTTTT
CDR3aa: CASSRTGNTGELFF
abundance: once
j_gene: TRBJ2-2
v_gene: TRBV28
d_gene: .

CDR3nt: TGTGCCGCCGCTTCCGTGAGGGAGACTGAAGCTTTCTTT
CDR3aa: CAAASVRETEAFF
abundance: once
j_gene: TRBJ1-1
v_gene: TRBV10-3
d_gene: .

CDR3nt: TGTGCCAGCAAAGGGGGGGACTATGGCTACACCTTC
CDR3aa: CASKGGDYGYTF
abundance: .
j_gene: TRBJ1-2
v_gene: TRBV2
d_gene: .

CDR3nt: TGTGCCAGCAGTTCACCCTCACTAGCGGACTACAATGAGCAGTTCTTC
CDR3aa: CASSSPSLADYNEQFF
abundance: .
j_gene: TRBJ2-1
v_gene: TRBV5-6
d_gene: TRBD2

CDR3nt: TGTGCCAGTAGTCGGGATCAGGGGATCTCTTATGGCTACACCTTC
CDR3aa: CASSRDQGISYGYTF
abundance: .
j_gene: TRBJ1-2
v_gene: TRBV19
d_gene: .

CDR3nt: TGTGCCAGCAGTCAAATCTCTGGGGCCAACGTCCTGACTTTC
CDR3aa: CASSQISGANVLTF
abundance: .
j_gene: TRBJ2-6
v_gene: TRBV6-5
d_gene: .

CDR3nt: TGTGCCAGCAGTTTGATGGGGCGCTCACCCCTCCACTTT
CDR3aa: CASSLMGRSPLHF
abundance: .
j_gene: TRBJ1-6
v_gene: TRBV12-3/TRBV12-4
d_gene: .

CDR3nt: TGTGCCAGCAGCTTAGACAGGGTTTCCAATGAGCAGTTCTTC
CDR3aa: CASSLDRVSNEQFF
abundance: .
j_gene: TRBJ2-1
v_gene: TRBV7-9
d_gene: .

CDR3nt: TGTGCCAGCACCAGGGAACTAGGGGAGCTGTTTTTT
CDR3aa: CASTRELGELFF
abundance: .
j_gene: TRBJ2-2
v_gene: TRBV12-3/TRBV12-4
d_gene: .

CDR3nt: TGTGCCAGCAGCTTCACCGGGACACAGAACACTGAAGCTTTCTTT
CDR3aa: CASSFTGTQNTEAFF
abundance: few
j_gene: TRBJ1-1
v_gene: TRBV7-2
d_gene: .

CDR3nt: TGCGCCAGCCGGGGGGTCCAGATGACCGGGGAGCTGTTTTTT
CDR3aa: CASRGVQMTGELFF
abundance: few
j_gene: TRBJ2-2
v_gene: TRBV5-1
d_gene: TRBD2

CDR3nt: TGTGCCACCCGGGAGGCGGGAGGAGTTGGTGAGCAGTTCTTC
CDR3aa: CATREAGGVGEQFF
abundance: .
j_gene: TRBJ2-1
v_gene: TRBV25-1
d_gene: TRBD2

CDR3nt: TGCAGCGCCGCCCAATTGCGATCCACTGAAGCTTTCTTT
CDR3aa: CSAAQLRSTEAFF
abundance: .
j_gene: TRBJ1-1
v_gene: TRBV29-1
d_gene: .

CDR3nt: TGTGCCAGCAGCCACCCCGGACAGGGTGCCGACGAGCAGTACTTC
CDR3aa: CASSHPGQGADEQYF
abundance: .
j_gene: TRBJ2-7
v_gene: TRBV14
d_gene: TRBD1

CDR3nt: TGTGCCTGGAGCCCCTCTTGGAACACTGAAGCTTTCTTT
CDR3aa: CAWSPSWNTEAFF
abundance: .
j_gene: TRBJ1-1
v_gene: TRBV30
d_gene: .

CDR3nt: TGTGCCAGCAGCTTGGCCAGGGGCCATGGCAATGAGCAGTTCTTC
CDR3aa: CASSLARGHGNEQFF
abundance: .
j_gene: TRBJ2-1
v_gene: TRBV7-2
d_gene: .

CDR3nt: TGTGCCAGCAGTCTGAAGGACAGGACCCTCGGTGACACTGAAGCTTTCTTT
CDR3aa: CASSLKDRTLGDTEAFF
abundance: .
j_gene: TRBJ1-1
v_gene: TRBV6-6
d_gene: TRBD1

CDR3nt: TGTGCCAGCAGCAAAGCGCGGGACAGGGGTGGCGAGCAGTACTTC
CDR3aa: CASSKARDRGGEQYF
abundance: .
j_gene: TRBJ2-7
v_gene: TRBV21-1
d_gene: .

CDR3nt: TGCGCCAGCAGTTTTACAGGGGACACCAACACTGAAGCTTTCTTT
CDR3aa: CASSFTGDTNTEAFF
abundance: .
j_gene: TRBJ1-1
v_gene: TRBV5-1
d_gene: TRBD1

CDR3nt: TGCGCCAGCAGCTTGAGGTTCTTAGCGGCAACGAAAGAGACCCAGTACTTC
CDR3aa: CASSLRFLAATKETQYF
abundance: .
j_gene: TRBJ2-5
v_gene: TRBV5-1
d_gene: .

CDR3nt: TGTGCCAGCAGTCATGGACTAGCGGGGGGGCCCGGATCCTACAATGAGCAGTTCTTC
CDR3aa: CASSHGLAGGPGSYNEQFF
abundance: .
j_gene: TRBJ2-1
v_gene: TRBV6-6
d_gene: TRBD2

CDR3nt: TGCGCCAGCAGCTTGGCCCCCAGTGGCAGGAACGAGCAGTACTTC
CDR3aa: CASSLAPSGRNEQYF
abundance: .
j_gene: TRBJ2-7
v_gene: TRBV5-1
d_gene: .

CDR3nt: TGTGCCAGCAGCTTGGGACAGGGGAGGATTGCCTATGGCTACACCTTC
CDR3aa: CASSLGQGRIAYGYTF
abundance: .
j_gene: TRBJ1-2
v_gene: TRBV7-9
d_gene: TRBD1

CDR3nt: TGTGCCAGCGCCGGAGGGGCGGTCTATAGCAATCAGCCCCAGCATTTT
CDR3aa: CASAGGAVYSNQPQHF
abundance: once
j_gene: TRBJ1-5
v_gene: TRBV5-8
d_gene: .

CDR3nt: TGTGCCAACCGACGGGACAGGGAGGGTGGCTACACCTTC
CDR3aa: CANRRDREGGYTF
abundance: .
j_gene: TRBJ1-2
v_gene: TRBV2
d_gene: TRBD1

CDR3nt: TGCAGTGCTCCCGGGACACCAAGGCAGTACTTC
CDR3aa: CSAPGTPRQYF
abundance: few
j_gene: TRBJ2-5
v_gene: TRBV20-1
d_gene: .